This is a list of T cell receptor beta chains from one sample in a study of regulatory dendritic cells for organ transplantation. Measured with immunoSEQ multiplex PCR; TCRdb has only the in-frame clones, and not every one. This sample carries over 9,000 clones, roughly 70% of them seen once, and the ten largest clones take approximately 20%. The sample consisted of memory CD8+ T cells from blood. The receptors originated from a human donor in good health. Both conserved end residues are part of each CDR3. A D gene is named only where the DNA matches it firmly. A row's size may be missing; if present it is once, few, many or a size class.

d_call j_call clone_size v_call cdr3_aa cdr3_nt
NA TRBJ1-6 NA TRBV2 CASSTRQGYNSPLHF TGTGCCAGCAGTACCCGGCAGGGTTATAATTCACCCCTCCACTTT
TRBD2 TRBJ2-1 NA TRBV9 CASSVGGGDNEQFF TGTGCCAGCAGCGTAGGCGGGGGGGACAATGAGCAGTTCTTC
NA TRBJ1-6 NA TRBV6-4 CASSDSGTGDSPLHF TGTGCCAGCAGTGACTCCGGGACCGGCGATTCACCCCTCCACTTT
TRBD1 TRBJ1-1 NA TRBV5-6 CASSGQGTEAFF TGTGCCAGCAGCGGACAGGGTACTGAAGCTTTCTTT
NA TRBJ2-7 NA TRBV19 CATSIRSSYEQYF TGTGCCACCAGCATAAGGAGCTCCTACGAGCAGTACTTC
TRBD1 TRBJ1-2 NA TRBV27 CASSPGQGPNYGYTF TGTGCCAGCAGTCCCGGACAGGGACCCAACTATGGCTACACCTTC
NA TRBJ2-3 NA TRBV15 CATSRDSDTQYF TGTGCCACCAGCAGAGATTCAGATACGCAGTATTTT
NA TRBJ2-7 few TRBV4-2 CASSQERAGDTYEQYF TGTGCCAGCAGCCAAGAAAGGGCAGGCGACACCTACGAGCAGTACTTC
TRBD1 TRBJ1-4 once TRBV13 CASSHQGGAVEKLFF TGTGCCAGCAGCCACCAAGGGGGCGCGGTTGAAAAACTGTTTTTT
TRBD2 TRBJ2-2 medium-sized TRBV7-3 CASSPTSGGAFGGELFF TGTGCCAGCAGCCCCACTAGCGGGGGGGCCTTTGGCGGGGAGCTGTTTTTT
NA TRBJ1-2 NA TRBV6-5 CASSYGEDRGDGYTF TGTGCCAGCAGTTACGGAGAGGACCGAGGCGATGGCTACACCTTC
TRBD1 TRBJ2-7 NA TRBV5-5 CASSLGGPGQGRNEQYF TGTGCCAGCAGCTTGGGAGGACCGGGACAGGGGCGGAACGAGCAGTACTTC
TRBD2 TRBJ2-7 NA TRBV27 CASSYVAGGHEQYF TGTGCCAGCAGTTACGTCGCGGGAGGTCACGAGCAGTACTTC
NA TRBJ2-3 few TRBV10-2 CATKRTEAVGTDTQYF TGCGCCACAAAGAGAACGGAGGCTGTGGGCACAGATACGCAGTATTTT
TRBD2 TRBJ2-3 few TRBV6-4 CASSDGSGGASTQYF TGTGCCAGCAGTGACGGTAGCGGGGGAGCAAGTACGCAGTATTTT
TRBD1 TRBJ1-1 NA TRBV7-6 CASSYGGQGTEAFF TGTGCCAGCAGCTATGGGGGACAGGGTACTGAAGCTTTCTTT
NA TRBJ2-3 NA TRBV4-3 CASSQHSTDTQYF TGCGCCAGCAGCCAACATAGCACAGATACGCAGTATTTT
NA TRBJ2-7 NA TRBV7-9 CASSSVEQYF TGTGCCAGCAGCTCTGTGGAGCAGTACTTC
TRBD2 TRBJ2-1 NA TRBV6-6 CASSYSGGVGNEQFF TGTGCCAGCAGTTACTCGGGAGGGGTAGGCAATGAGCAGTTCTTC
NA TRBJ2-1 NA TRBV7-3 CASSFLSQTYNEQFF TGTGCCAGCAGCTTCTTGTCACAGACGTACAATGAGCAGTTCTTC
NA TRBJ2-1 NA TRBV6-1 CASSPLSENEQFF TGTGCCAGCAGCCCTCTTAGCGAGAATGAGCAGTTCTTC
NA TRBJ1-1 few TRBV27 CAQEFEAFF TGTGCCCAAGAATTTGAAGCTTTCTTT
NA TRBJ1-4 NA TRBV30 CAWSLRSWGQNEKLFF TGTGCCTGGTCTCTCAGGTCATGGGGCCAAAATGAAAAACTGTTTTTT
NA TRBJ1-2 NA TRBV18 CASSPPQEGGYTF TGTGCCAGCTCACCCCCCCAAGAGGGTGGCTACACCTTC
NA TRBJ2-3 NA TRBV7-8 CASSLGTVRGTPIFPDTQYF TGTGCCAGCAGCTTAGGAACGGTTAGGGGGACCCCGATTTTTCCAGATACGCAGTATTTT
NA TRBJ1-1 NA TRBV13 CASSRTEENTEAFF TGTGCCAGCAGCCGAACAGAGGAGAACACTGAAGCTTTCTTT
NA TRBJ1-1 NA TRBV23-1 CASSQSERNTEAFF TGCGCCAGCAGTCAATCGGAGCGGAACACTGAAGCTTTCTTT
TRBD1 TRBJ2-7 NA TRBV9 CASSEWDSGIYEQYF TGTGCCAGCAGCGAGTGGGACAGTGGGATCTACGAGCAGTACTTC
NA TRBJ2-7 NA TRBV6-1 CASSETTESAYEQYF TGTGCCAGCAGTGAGACGACAGAGTCGGCCTACGAGCAGTACTTC
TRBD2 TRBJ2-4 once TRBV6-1 CASSEEVGGGAKNIQYF TGTGCCAGCAGTGAAGAGGTTGGCGGGGGGGCCAAAAACATTCAGTACTTC
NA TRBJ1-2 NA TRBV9 CASSVFPWDSGLYGYTF TGTGCCAGCAGCGTTTTTCCCTGGGACTCGGGATTATATGGCTACACCTTC
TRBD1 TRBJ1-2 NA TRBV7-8 CASSVGTANYGYTF TGTGCCAGCAGCGTCGGGACAGCTAACTATGGCTACACCTTC
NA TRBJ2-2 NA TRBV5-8 CASKTKAGELFF TGTGCCAGCAAAACGAAGGCGGGGGAGCTGTTTTTT
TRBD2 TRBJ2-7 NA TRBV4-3 CASSQAGGIYEQYF TGCGCCAGCAGCCAAGCGGGGGGGATCTACGAGCAGTACTTC
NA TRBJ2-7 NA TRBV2 CASSEYGSEQYF TGTGCCAGCAGTGAATATGGTAGCGAGCAGTACTTC
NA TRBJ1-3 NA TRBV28 CASSLGVSGNTIYF TGTGCCAGCAGTTTAGGAGTGTCTGGAAACACCATATATTTT
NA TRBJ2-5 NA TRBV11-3 CASSDWNQETQYF TGTGCCAGCAGCGACTGGAACCAAGAGACCCAGTACTTC
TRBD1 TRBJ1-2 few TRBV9 CASSVGGTGGGDGYTF TGTGCCAGCAGCGTAGGTGGGACAGGGGGCGGTGATGGCTACACCTTC
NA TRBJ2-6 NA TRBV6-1 CASSEAGSGANVLTF TGTGCCAGCAGTGAAGCGGGCTCTGGGGCCAACGTCCTGACTTTC
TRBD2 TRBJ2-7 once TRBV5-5 CASSFLAGGYEQYF TGTGCCAGCAGCTTCCTAGCGGGGGGCTACGAGCAGTACTTC
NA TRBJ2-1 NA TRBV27 CASSLTEYNEQFF TGTGCCAGCAGTCTCACAGAATACAATGAGCAGTTCTTC
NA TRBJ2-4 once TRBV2 CASSERSTLQYF TGTGCCAGCAGTGAAAGGTCAACACTTCAGTACTTC